These 25 T cell receptor beta chains came from one sample sequenced in a study of cytomegalovirus exposure and HLA in healthy donors. Amplification used 60 Vbeta primers and 13 Jbeta primers. The assay was immunoSEQ multiplex PCR, and TCRdb's table has in-frame clones only and misses some. In the table there are over 200,000 clones, roughly 79% of which are singletons. Source material: PBMCs. The receptors originated from a woman aged 40 to 55 in good health and CMV-seronegative.

The chain couples TRBV6-1 to TRBJ1-5; 7 bases fit TRBD1. The CDR3 has 15 amino acids. Trimming at V came to 6 bases and at J to 4 bases, leaving 9 bases not matched to a gene. Germline assignment: CDR1 MNHNS and CDR2 SASEGT. The CDR3 reads CASSDSTGKNQPQHF. The CDR3 DNA sequence: TGTGCCAGCAGCGACTCGACAGGGAAGAATCAGCCCCAGCATTTT.

This clone has more than one count but fewer than ten. The V and J genes are TRBV6-5 and TRBJ1-4; tentatively, D is TRBD1 (6 bases). Germline V lookup: CDR1 MNHEY, CDR2 SVGAGI. The length of the CDR3 is 14 residues. Trimming removed 5 bases at V and 8 bases at J, with 15 bases between. The CDR3 DNA sequence: TGTGCCAGCAGTATGGGGGGGCGGGCGGAAAAACTGTTTTTT. This encodes CASSMGGRAEKLFF.

The CDR3 sequence is CASSLDFGGGNTIYF. CDR3 bases: TGTGCCAGCAGCTTGGACTTCGGCGGTGGAAACACCATATATTTT. The rearrangement uses TRBV5-4 and TRBJ1-3; no clear D. Trimming removed 0 bases from V and 3 bases from J, with 10 bases in between. The CDR3 loop spans 15 amino acids. Germline V lookup: CDR1 SGHNT, CDR2 YYREEE (reference sequence).

In nucleotides, the CDR3 is TGCGCCAGCAGCTCCCGACTAGCGGGGGGGCCCTCCTACGAGCAGTACTTC. Its protein is CASSSRLAGGPSYEQYF. The chain combines TRBV4-3 with TRBJ2-7; 14 nucleotides agree with TRBD2. V lost 5 bases and J lost 0; bases outside the gene matches: 6. Per germline, CDR1 LGHNA and CDR2 YSLEER. The CDR3 covers 17 residues.

The table lists this clone with a few counts. V usage is TRBV7-2 and J usage is TRBJ2-1; 9 bases fit TRBD2. Trimming at V came to 0 bases and at J to 8 bases, leaving 2 bases not matched to a gene. Germline V CDR1 and CDR2: SGHTA, FQGNSA. The CDR3 has 14 amino acids. CDR3 sequence reads: CASSLAAGGHEQFF. DNA of the CDR3: TGTGCCAGCAGCTTAGCCGCGGGGGGGCATGAGCAGTTCTTC.

The chain is built from TRBV5-1 and TRBJ2-3; D might be TRBD2 (6 bases). There are 15 residues in the CDR3. The V end was cut by 0 bases, the J end by 4 bases, with 12 bases between. Germline CDR1 is SGHRS and CDR2 is YFSETQ. The CDR3 bases are TGCGCCAGCAGCTTGGGGACTACGAAGTCAGATACGCAGTATTTT. Translation gives CASSLGTTKSDTQYF.

The genes are TRBV9 and TRBJ2-3, with TRBD2 matching 8 bases. V dropped 3 bases and J dropped 0; count of bases not matched to a gene: 9. Germline loops: CDR1 SGDLS, CDR2 YYNGEE. This CDR3 is built from 17 residues. CDR3 sequence: CASSDGGALISTDTQYF. CDR3 coding DNA: TGTGCCAGCAGCGACGGGGGGGCACTCATAAGCACAGATACGCAGTATTTT.

This clone was counted a few times. CDR3 amino acids: CASSQDGGRSSYEQYF. DNA for the CDR3: TGTGCCAGCAGCCAAGATGGTGGTAGGAGCTCCTACGAGCAGTACTTC. The chain carries TRBV4-2 and TRBJ2-7; the D is unclear. The CDR3 runs 16 residues. V was trimmed by 0 bases and J by 0 bases, leaving 12 bases between them. Germline V gene sequence: CDR1 LGHNA, CDR2 YNFKEQ.

The chain uses TRBV4-2 and TRBJ2-1; no reliable D call. V lost 2 bases and J lost 6, with 14 bases in between. This CDR3 contains 15 residues. Germline CDR1 reads LGHNA; CDR2 reads YNFKEQ. The CDR3 sequence: CASSQSQLPFNEQFF. The CDR3 nucleotides are TGTGCCAGCAGCCAAAGTCAACTACCGTTCAATGAGCAGTTCTTC.

The chain carries TRBV6-6 and TRBJ2-7; no clear D. The V gene's germline CDR1 is MNHNY and CDR2 SVGAGI (reference sequence). V gave up 5 bases and J gave up 2 bases, with 4 bases separating them. The CDR3 totals 11 residues. CDR3 sequence reads: CASSQTYEQYF. CDR3 DNA sequence: TGTGCCAGCAGTCAGACCTACGAGCAGTACTTC.

The chain is built from TRBV7-2 and TRBJ1-1; TRBD1 aligns across 12 bases. Germline V CDR1 and CDR2: SGHTA, FQGNSA. With 5 bases clipped from V and 0 bases from J, the junction kept 7 bases outside the gene matches. The CDR3 consists of 17 residues. The CDR3 loop is CASSLMGQGALNTEAFF. As DNA, the CDR3 is TGTGCCAGCAGCCTAATGGGACAGGGGGCCCTGAACACTGAAGCTTTCTTT.

In its sample, this clone was seen a few times. The chain uses TRBV5-4 and TRBJ1-5; the D gene is possibly TRBD1 (6 bases). Germline loops: CDR1 SGHNT, CDR2 YYREEE (reference sequence). The CDR3 spans 15 residues. V lost 0 bases, J lost 5 bases, and 12 bases lay in between. The CDR3 nucleotides are TGTGCCAGCAGCTTGGGCAGGGGAACCCATCAGCCCCAGCATTTT. Its protein is CASSLGRGTHQPQHF.

The chain has TRBV7-2 and TRBJ2-3; possibly TRBD2 for D (5 bases). Germline CDR1 SGHTA, CDR2 FQGNSA. V lost 5 bases, J lost 4 bases, and 13 bases lay in between. The CDR3 has 14 amino acids. This CDR3 reads CASSGLKLADTQYF. CDR3 coding DNA: TGTGCCAGCAGCGGACTTAAACTTGCAGATACGCAGTATTTT.

The chain joins TRBV7-2 to TRBJ1-4; D ambiguous. V lost 6 bases to trimming and J lost 2 bases, with 7 bases between them. The CDR3 is 13 residues long. The germline V gene has CDR1 SGHTA and CDR2 FQGNSA. CDR3 loop: CASRSQTNEKLFF. CDR3 DNA sequence: TGTGCCAGCAGGTCCCAGACTAATGAAAAACTGTTTTTT. The variable domain in full, with the rest retrieved from reference TRBV7-2 and TRBJ1-4, is GAGVSQSPSNKVTEKGKDVELRCDPISGHTALYWYRQSLGQGLEFLIYFQGNSAPDKSGLPSDRFSAERTGGSVSTLTIQRTQQEDSAVYLCASRSQTNEKLFFGSGTQLSVL.

The chain links TRBV15 to TRBJ1-2; the D is unclear. Germline V gene data show CDR1 as LNHNV and CDR2 as YYDKDF (reference sequence). V shed 0 bases and J shed 1 base, with 3 bases lying between them. The CDR3 is 13 residues long. CDR3 region: CATSRDSNYGYTF. The CDR3 DNA reads as TGTGCCACCAGCAGAGACAGTAACTATGGCTACACCTTC.

The rearrangement links TRBV18 to TRBJ1-1; no reliable D call. The CDR3 is 12 residues long. Germline V gene lookup returns CDR1 KGHSH and CDR2 LQKENI. V lost 2 bases and J lost 4, with 5 bases in between. In DNA form, the CDR3 reads TGTGCCAGCTCACCAACGGGCACTGAAGCTTTCTTT. Translating it yields CASSPTGTEAFF.

This chain joins TRBV5-4 and TRBJ2-5, with 7 bases aligning to TRBD1. The junction had 5 bases not matched to a gene; V was cut back by 0 bases and J by 6 bases. The CDR3 has 14 amino acids. Germline loops: CDR1 SGHNT, CDR2 YYREEE (reference sequence). CDR3 residues: CASSLDRDSKTQYF. The CDR3 nucleotides are TGTGCCAGCAGCTTGGATAGGGACAGTAAGACCCAGTACTTC.

The chain is built from TRBV27 and TRBJ2-3; a weak D match, TRBD2 (6 bases). This CDR3 contains 14 residues. V was cut by 7 bases and J by 1 base, with 12 bases left in between. Germline lookup yields CDR1 MNHEY and CDR2 SMNVEV (reference sequence). For the CDR3, the DNA is TGTGCCAGCACTGGGGCGGGGCGCACAGATACGCAGTATTTT. As protein: CASTGAGRTDTQYF.

The genes are TRBV7-2 and TRBJ2-2; 8 bases line up with TRBD1. Germline CDR1 is SGHTA and CDR2 is FQGNSA. Trimming cost V 1 base and J 7 bases; bases outside gene matches: 11. The CDR3 covers 17 residues. CDR3 DNA: TGTGCCAGCAGCTTAGATAGGGGGACAGGTGTACACGGGGAGCTGTTTTTT. Its protein product is CASSLDRGTGVHGELFF.

This chain joins TRBV19 and TRBJ1-5; 8 bases line up with TRBD1. J was trimmed by 7 bases and V by 5 bases; bases with no gene match: 7. The CDR3 contains 14 residues. Per germline, CDR1 LNHDA and CDR2 SQIVND (reference sequence). CDR3 in amino acids: CASSFRQGRQPQHF. The CDR3 nucleotides read TGTGCCAGTAGTTTCCGACAGGGGAGACAGCCCCAGCATTTT. The whole variable domain, remainder taken from reference TRBV19 and TRBJ1-5, is DGGITQSPKYLFRKEGQNVTLSCEQNLNHDAMYWYRQDPGQGLRLIYYSQIVNDFQKGDIAEGYSVSREKKESFPLTVTSAQKNPTAFYLCASSFRQGRQPQHFGDGTRLSIL.

The chain joins TRBV10-3 to TRBJ2-1, with a tentative D call TRBD2 (5 bases). The V gene lost 8 bases and the J gene lost 8 bases, with 13 bases spanning the gap. There are 12 residues in the CDR3. Germline assignment: CDR1 ENHRY and CDR2 SYGVKD. CDR3 nucleotides: TGTGCCATCGCGGGTAACGAGGATGAGCAGTTCTTC. It specifies CAIAGNEDEQFF.

V and J are TRBV5-1 and TRBJ1-6; D possibly corresponds to TRBD1 (6 bases). Germline V gene lookup returns CDR1 SGHRS and CDR2 YFSETQ. Trimming shortened V by 7 bases and J by 10 bases, and 24 bases separated the two germline ends. This CDR3 has 16 amino acids. The CDR3 region has the DNA TGCGCCAGCTCCCAACAGGGTTCTGTCAATTTGTCACCCCTCCACTTT. This codes for CASSQQGSVNLSPLHF.

This chain joins TRBV7-3 and TRBJ2-7, with 9 bases fitting TRBD2. Germline V lookup: CDR1 SGHTA, CDR2 FQGTGA. The CDR3 spans 17 residues. V lost 5 bases to trimming and J lost 3 bases; unmatched junction nucleotides: 14. The DNA for the CDR3 is TGTGCCAGCAGCCCCGAGCCTGTGGGGCGGGGGGGCTACGAGCAGTACTTC. This translates into CASSPEPVGRGGYEQYF.

The chain joins TRBV5-8 to TRBJ1-5; weak D call: TRBD1 (5 bases). CDR3 length equals 17 residues. Per the germline V gene, CDR1 is SGHTS and CDR2 is YDEGEE. The V gene lost 0 bases and the J gene lost 3 bases, with 16 bases spanning the gap. The CDR3 nucleotides read TGTGCCAGCAGCTTGGTTAGGGGCGCGATTCTCAATCAGCCCCAGCATTTT. It codes for CASSLVRGAILNQPQHF.

This clone was found a few times. The chain uses TRBV5-1 and TRBJ2-1, with D possibly matching TRBD1 (5 bases). The V gene lost 6 bases and the J gene lost 4 bases, with 14 bases spanning the gap. Germline V gene lookup returns CDR1 SGHRS and CDR2 YFSETQ. This CDR3 spans 14 amino acids. The CDR3 is CASNPQGSYNEQFF. DNA for the CDR3: TGCGCCAGCAATCCCCAGGGATCATACAATGAGCAGTTCTTC.